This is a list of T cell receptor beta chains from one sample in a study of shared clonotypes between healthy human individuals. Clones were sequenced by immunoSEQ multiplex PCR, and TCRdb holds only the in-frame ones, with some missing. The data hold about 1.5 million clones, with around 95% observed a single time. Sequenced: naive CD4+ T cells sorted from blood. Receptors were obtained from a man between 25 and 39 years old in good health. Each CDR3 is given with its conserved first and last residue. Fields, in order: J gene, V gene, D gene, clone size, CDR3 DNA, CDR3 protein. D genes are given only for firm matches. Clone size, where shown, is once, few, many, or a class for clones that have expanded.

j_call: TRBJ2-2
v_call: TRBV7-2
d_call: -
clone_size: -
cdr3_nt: TGTGCCAGCAGCCCCAGACAGGGAGGCACCGGGGAGCTGTTTTTT
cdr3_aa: CASSPRQGGTGELFF

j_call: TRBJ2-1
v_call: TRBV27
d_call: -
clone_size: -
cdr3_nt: TGTGCCAGCAGTACCTTGAGCTCCTACAATGAGCAGTTCTTC
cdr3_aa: CASSTLSSYNEQFF

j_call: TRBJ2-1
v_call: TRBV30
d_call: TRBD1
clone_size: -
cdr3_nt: TGTGCCTGGAGTGTAGGGGGACAGGGAGGCGATGAGCAGTTCTTC
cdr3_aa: CAWSVGGQGGDEQFF

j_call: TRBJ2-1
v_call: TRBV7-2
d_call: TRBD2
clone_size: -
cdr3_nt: TGTGCCAGCAGCTTCACGACTAGCGGGGGGGGCAATGAGCAGTTCTTC
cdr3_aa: CASSFTTSGGGNEQFF

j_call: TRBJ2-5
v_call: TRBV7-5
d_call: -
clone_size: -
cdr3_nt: TGTGTCAGAAGCTTACCTCAAGAGACCCAGTACTTC
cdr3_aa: CVRSLPQETQYF

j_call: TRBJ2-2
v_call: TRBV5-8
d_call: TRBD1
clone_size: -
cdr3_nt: TGTGCCAGCAGCTTATTACAGGGGGTAACCGGGGAGCTGTTTTTT
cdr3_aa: CASSLLQGVTGELFF

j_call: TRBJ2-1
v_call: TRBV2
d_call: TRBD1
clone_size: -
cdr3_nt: TGTGCCAGCAGTGTTCGGGGACAGATCGGCCCGGTTGTGTTCTTC
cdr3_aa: CASSVRGQIGPVVFF

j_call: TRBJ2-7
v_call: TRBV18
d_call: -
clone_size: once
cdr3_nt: TGTGCCAGCTCACCGGGGCAGGGTCCCATGTACGAGCAGTACTTC
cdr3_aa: CASSPGQGPMYEQYF

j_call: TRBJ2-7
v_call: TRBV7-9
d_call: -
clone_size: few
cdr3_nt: TGTGCCAGCAGCTTAGGTGGCAGATCCTACGAGCAGTACTTC
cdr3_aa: CASSLGGRSYEQYF

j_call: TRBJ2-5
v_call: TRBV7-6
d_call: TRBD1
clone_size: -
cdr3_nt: TGTGCCAGCAGCTCCTGGGGACAGGGGATGCTTGAAGAGACCCAGTACTTC
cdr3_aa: CASSSWGQGMLEETQYF

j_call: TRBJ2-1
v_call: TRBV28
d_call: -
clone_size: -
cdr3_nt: TGTGCCAGCAGACTCCCTAGCGTCTCCTACAATGAGCAGTTCTTC
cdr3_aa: CASRLPSVSYNEQFF

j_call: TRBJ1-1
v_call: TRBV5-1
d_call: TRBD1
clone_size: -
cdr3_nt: TGCGCCAGCAGCTTGGCGAGGATGGGGGACAGGGAAGCTTTCTTT
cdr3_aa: CASSLARMGDREAFF

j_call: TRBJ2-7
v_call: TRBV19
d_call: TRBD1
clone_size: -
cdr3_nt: TGTGCCAGTAGTCCAAAGCCGGGACAGGGACACTACGAGCAGTACTTC
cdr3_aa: CASSPKPGQGHYEQYF

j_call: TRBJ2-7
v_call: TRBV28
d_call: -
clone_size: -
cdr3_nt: TGTGCCAGCACCCAGGGCTCCTACGAGCAGTACTTC
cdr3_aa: CASTQGSYEQYF

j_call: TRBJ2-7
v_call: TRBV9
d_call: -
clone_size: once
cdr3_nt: TGTGCCAGCAGCGTGGGGGGACTGGGGACCGGCTACGAGCAGTACTTC
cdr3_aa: CASSVGGLGTGYEQYF

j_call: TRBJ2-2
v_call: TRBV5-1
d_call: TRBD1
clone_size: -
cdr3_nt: TGCGCCAGCGGCCGACAGGGCGACACCGGGGAGCTGTTTTTT
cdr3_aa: CASGRQGDTGELFF

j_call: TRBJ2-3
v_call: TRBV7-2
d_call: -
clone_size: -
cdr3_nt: TGTGCCAGCAGATTAGGAGTCCTGACAGGGAGGTCTACAGATACGCAGTATTTT
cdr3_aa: CASRLGVLTGRSTDTQYF

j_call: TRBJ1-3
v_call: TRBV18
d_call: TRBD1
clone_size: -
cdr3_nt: TGTGCCAGCTCACCACTCCGACAGGGATCTGGAAACACCATATATTTT
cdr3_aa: CASSPLRQGSGNTIYF